This TCR beta chain came from a study of T cell responses to AZD1222 COVID-19 vaccine. General study points: Spike-specific TCR depth and breadth grew after two AZD1222 doses. Donors were chiefly white British, with a greater number of females, and clonal diversity was perhaps underestimated. The study reported that nearly half of spike-specific TCRs target unmutated variant regions. Repertoire sampling occurred only after the peak T cell response.

Remarks on this clone: Its antigen is not identified.

V was pared by 4 bases and J by 2 bases, with 8 bases of the junction left unmatched. The CDR3 covers 16 residues. CDR1 LNHDA and CDR2 SQIVND come from the germline V gene (reference sequence). Data came from immunoSEQ multiplex PCR; TCRdb stores just in-frame clones and leaves some out. The profile shows some 130,000 clones, over 75% of them singletons. V usage is TRBV19 and J usage is TRBJ1-5, with TRBD1 matching over 7 bases. The sequence came from an adult in good health. The specimen comprised peripheral blood, sampled on day 0 of AZD1222 vaccination. In DNA, the CDR3 is TGTGCCAGTAGTACCAGGGGGGAAGTACGCAATCAGCCCCAGCATTTT. This codes for CASSTRGEVRNQPQHF.